This record covers a single T cell receptor beta chain. The data were taken from a study of immune characteristics of hereditary and idiopathic chronic pancreatitis. Data came from immunoSEQ multiplex PCR; TCRdb stores just in-frame clones and leaves some out. The repertoire holds 11,000 to 15,000 clones, with around 79% as singletons. The CDR3 loop spans 14 amino acids. From germline, CDR1 is SGHNT and CDR2 YYREEE (reference sequence). With 3 bases clipped from V and 6 bases from J, the junction kept 5 bases outside the gene matches. Chronic pancreatitis tissue was collected during total pancreatectomy with islet autotransplantation.

Specimen: pancreas tissue with hereditary chronic pancreatitis. The sequence derives from a human donor with chronic pancreatitis. This chain joins TRBV5-4 and TRBJ2-1, with 8 bases identical to TRBD2. The CDR3 sequence: CASSSAGLVNEQFF. The CDR3, as DNA: TGTGCCAGCAGCTCAGCGGGACTAGTCAATGAGCAGTTCTTC.